This entry concerns a single T cell receptor beta chain. This entry belongs to a study of sequential checkpoint blockade in melanoma. Study-level background: TCRβ was sequenced from DNA of 91 pretreatment tumors.

TCRdb keeps only in-frame clones here, not all; method: immunoSEQ multiplex PCR. This table holds about 19,000 clones, about 28% found once. Treatment of the sample: randomized to nivolumab then ipilimumab (arm A) or the reverse (arm B). The V gene's germline CDR1 is SGHRS and CDR2 YFSETQ. CDR3 length: 15 residues. Trimming took 2 bases from V and 5 from J, leaving 11 bases between them. Source: tumor tissue (inferred from file names), taken from a patient given nivolumab and ipilimumab in sequence. The V gene is TRBV5-1, the J gene TRBJ1-6; D call uncertain. The origin of this receptor is a human donor with melanoma. The CDR3 DNA reads TGCGCCAGCAGCTTCCGTGCGGGTGATAATTCACCCCTCCACTTT. Encoded protein: CASSFRAGDNSPLHF.